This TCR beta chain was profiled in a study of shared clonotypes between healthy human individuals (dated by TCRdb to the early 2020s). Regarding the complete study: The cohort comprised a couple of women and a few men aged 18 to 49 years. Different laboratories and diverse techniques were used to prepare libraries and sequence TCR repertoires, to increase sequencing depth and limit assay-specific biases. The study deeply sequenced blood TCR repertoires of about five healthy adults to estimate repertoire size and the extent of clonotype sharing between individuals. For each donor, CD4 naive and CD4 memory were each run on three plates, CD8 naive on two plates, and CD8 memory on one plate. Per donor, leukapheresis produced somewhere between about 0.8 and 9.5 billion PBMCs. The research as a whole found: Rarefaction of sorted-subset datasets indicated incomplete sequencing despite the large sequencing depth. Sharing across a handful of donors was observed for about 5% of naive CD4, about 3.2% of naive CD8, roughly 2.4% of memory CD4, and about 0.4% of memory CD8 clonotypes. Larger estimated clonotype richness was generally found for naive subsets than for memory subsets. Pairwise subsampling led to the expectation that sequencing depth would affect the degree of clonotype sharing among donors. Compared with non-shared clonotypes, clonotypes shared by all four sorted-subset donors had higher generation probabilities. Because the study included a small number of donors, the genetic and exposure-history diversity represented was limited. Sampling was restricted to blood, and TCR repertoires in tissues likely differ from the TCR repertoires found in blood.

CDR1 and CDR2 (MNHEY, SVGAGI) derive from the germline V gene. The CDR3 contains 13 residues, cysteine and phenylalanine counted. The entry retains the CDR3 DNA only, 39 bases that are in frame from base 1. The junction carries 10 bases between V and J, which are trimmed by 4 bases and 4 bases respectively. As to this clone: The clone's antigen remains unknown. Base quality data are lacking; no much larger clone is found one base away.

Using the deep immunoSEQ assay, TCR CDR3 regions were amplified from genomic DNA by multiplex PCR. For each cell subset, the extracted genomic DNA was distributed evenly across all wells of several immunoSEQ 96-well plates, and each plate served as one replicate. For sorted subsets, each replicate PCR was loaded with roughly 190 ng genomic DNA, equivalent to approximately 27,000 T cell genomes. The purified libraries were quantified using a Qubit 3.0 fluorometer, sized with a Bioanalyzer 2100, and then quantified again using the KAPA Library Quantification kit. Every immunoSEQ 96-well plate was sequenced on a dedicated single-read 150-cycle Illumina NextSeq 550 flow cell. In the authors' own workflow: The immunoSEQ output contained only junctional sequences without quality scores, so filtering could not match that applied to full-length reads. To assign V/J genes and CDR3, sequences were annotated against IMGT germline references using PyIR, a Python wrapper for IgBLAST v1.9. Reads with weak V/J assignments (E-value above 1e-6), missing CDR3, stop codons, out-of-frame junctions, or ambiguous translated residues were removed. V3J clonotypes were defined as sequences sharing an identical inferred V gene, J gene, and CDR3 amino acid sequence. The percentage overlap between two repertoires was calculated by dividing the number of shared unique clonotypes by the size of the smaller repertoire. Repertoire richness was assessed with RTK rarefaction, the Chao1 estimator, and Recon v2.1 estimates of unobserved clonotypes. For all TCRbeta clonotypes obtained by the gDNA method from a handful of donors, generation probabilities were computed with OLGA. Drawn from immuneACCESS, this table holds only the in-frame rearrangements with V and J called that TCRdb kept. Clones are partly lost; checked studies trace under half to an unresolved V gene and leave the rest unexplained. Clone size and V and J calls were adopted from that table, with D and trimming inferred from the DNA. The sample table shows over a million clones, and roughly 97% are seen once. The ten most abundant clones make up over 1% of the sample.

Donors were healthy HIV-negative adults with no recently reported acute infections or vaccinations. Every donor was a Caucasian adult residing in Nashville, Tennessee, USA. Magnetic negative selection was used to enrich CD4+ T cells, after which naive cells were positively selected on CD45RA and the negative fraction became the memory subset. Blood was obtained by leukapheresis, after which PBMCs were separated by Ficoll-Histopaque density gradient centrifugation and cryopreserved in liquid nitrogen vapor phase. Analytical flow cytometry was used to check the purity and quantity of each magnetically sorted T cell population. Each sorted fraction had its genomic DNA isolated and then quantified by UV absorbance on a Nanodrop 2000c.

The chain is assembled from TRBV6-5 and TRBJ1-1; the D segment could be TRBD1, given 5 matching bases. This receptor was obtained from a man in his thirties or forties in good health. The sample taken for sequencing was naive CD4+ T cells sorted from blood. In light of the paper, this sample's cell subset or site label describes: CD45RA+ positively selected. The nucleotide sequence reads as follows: TGTGCCAGCAGTTCCTATGGGGGCACTGAAGCTTTCTTT. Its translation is CASSSYGGTEAFF.